The 21 T cell receptor beta chains listed next were all sequenced from one sample in a study of technical replicates of blood from several donors. Produced via immunoSEQ multiplex PCR; TCRdb's table is partial and in-frame only. The table has tens of thousands of clones, nearly 98% seen once. Sequenced sample: T cells isolated from PBMCs. The receptors derive from a human donor in good health.

Concerning this clone: At one of its ends the junction is not consistent with the germline gene, which may arise from a read error. This chain joins TRBV4-2 and TRBJ1-4; 7 bases fit TRBD1. Per germline, CDR1 LGHNA and CDR2 YNFKEQ. The length of the CDR3 is 15 residues. As DNA, the CDR3 is TGTGCCAGCAGCGAAGACAGGGAAACTAATGAAAAACTGTTTTTT. Translating it yields CASSEDRETNEKLFF.

The chain uses TRBV2 and TRBJ2-1; 8 bases agree with TRBD2. The J segment lost 6 bases and the V segment lost 5 bases, leaving 3 bases of the junction unmatched. CDR3 length: 13 residues. Germline loops: CDR1 SNHLY, CDR2 FYNNEI. The CDR3 coding sequence is TGTGCCAGCAGTCGGGGACTAGGCAATGAGCAGTTCTTC. Protein: CASSRGLGNEQFF.

This sequence joins TRBV9 and TRBJ1-3, with D unclear. V gave up 0 bases and J gave up 4 bases, with 17 bases separating them. From germline, CDR1 is SGDLS and CDR2 YYNGEE. The CDR3 is 17 residues long. The CDR3 coding sequence is TGTGCCAGCAGCGTAGGAGTGATTCAGGCGGGGGGAAACACCATATATTTT. Translating gives CASSVGVIQAGGNTIYF.

The CDR3 DNA is TGTGCCAGCAGCGGGACTAGCGGGGGCTCTGGGGCCAACGTCCTGACTTTC. It codes for CASSGTSGGSGANVLTF. The V gene is TRBV5-4, the J gene TRBJ2-6, with TRBD2 identical over 14 bases. In germline, CDR1 is SGHNT, CDR2 YYREEE (reference sequence). This CDR3 comprises 17 residues. J gave up 0 bases and V 4 bases, and 0 bases lay outside the gene matches. Drawing the rest from reference TRBV5-4 and TRBJ2-6, the complete variable domain is ETGVTQSPTHLIKTRGQQVTLRCSSQSGHNTVSWYQQALGQGPQFIFQYYREEENGRGNFPPRFSGLQFPNYSSELNVNALELDDSALYLCASSGTSGGSGANVLTFGAGSRLTVL.

This clone appeared a single time. The rearrangement links TRBV5-5 to TRBJ1-5, with TRBD1 matching over 8 bases. The CDR3 has 15 amino acids. Germline trimming cut 4 bases from V and 7 bases from J; bases unmatched to any gene: 10. Germline V gives CDR1 SGHKS, CDR2 YYEKEE (reference sequence). The DNA for the CDR3 is TGTGCCAGCAGCCCTTGGACAGGGAACGGGCAGCCCCAGCATTTT. Translating it yields CASSPWTGNGQPQHF.

J is TRBJ2-5 and V is TRBV11-2; 7 bases agree with TRBD1. There are 17 residues in the CDR3. Germline lookup yields CDR1 SGHAT and CDR2 FQNNGV. V lost 1 base, J lost 4 bases, and 12 bases stayed unmatched. CDR3 bases: TGTGCCAGCAGCTTAGCCGCTCGCACAGGGGTATTAGAGACCCAGTACTTC. Its protein product is CASSLAARTGVLETQYF.

The V gene is TRBV2, the J gene TRBJ1-2; the match to TRBD1 covers 9 bases. This CDR3 is built from 12 residues. In germline, CDR1 is SNHLY, CDR2 FYNNEI. The V and J ends lost 6 bases and 9 bases, in that order; junction bases with no gene match: 5. This chain's CDR3 is CASSETGGSYTF. As DNA, the CDR3 is TGTGCCAGCAGCGAGACAGGGGGGAGCTACACCTTC.

In this sample, this clone turned up once. J is TRBJ1-2 and V is TRBV7-9; TRBD1 matches at 11 bases. Germline CDR1 SEHNR, CDR2 FQNEAQ (reference sequence). Trimming at V came to 1 base and at J to 3 bases, leaving 1 base not matched to a gene. CDR3 size: 15 residues. The CDR3 region is CASSLGGQGDYGYTF. Written as DNA, the CDR3 is TGTGCCAGCAGCTTAGGGGGACAGGGGGACTATGGCTACACCTTC.

The genes are TRBV15 and TRBJ1-1; D is perhaps TRBD1 (5 bases). From germline, CDR1 is LNHNV and CDR2 YYDKDF (reference sequence). Deletions cut 0 bases from V and 0 bases from J, with 8 bases between. The CDR3 runs 15 residues. The CDR3 bases are TGTGCCACCAGCAGAGATTCAGGGATGAACACTGAAGCTTTCTTT. Encoded protein: CATSRDSGMNTEAFF. Full variable domain (missing parts from reference TRBV15 and TRBJ1-1): DAMVIQNPRYQVTQFGKPVTLSCSQTLNHNVMYWYQQKSSQAPKLLFHYYDKDFNNEADTPDNFQSRRPNTSFCFLDIRSPGLGDTAMYLCATSRDSGMNTEAFFGQGTRLTVV.

The V gene is TRBV15, the J gene TRBJ1-4; D perhaps matches TRBD1 (6 bases). The V end was cut by 1 base, the J end by 8 bases, with 11 bases between. The CDR3 is 14 residues long. CDR1 LNHNV and CDR2 YYDKDF come from the germline V gene (reference sequence). CDR3 residues: CATSRGQVGEKLFF. The CDR3 DNA follows: TGTGCCACCAGCAGAGGACAGGTGGGGGAAAAACTGTTTTTT.

The chain links TRBV27 to TRBJ1-1, with a possible D match to TRBD1 (5 bases). Germline V gives CDR1 MNHEY, CDR2 SMNVEV (reference sequence). Trimming stripped 1 base from V and 7 bases from J, with 10 bases between. CDR3 length: 13 residues. The CDR3 DNA follows: TGTGCCAGCAGTTTATTTGCAGGGCTTGAAGCTTTCTTT. Its protein is CASSLFAGLEAFF.

This sequence joins TRBV10-1 and TRBJ2-1; 10 bases line up with TRBD1. This CDR3 is built from 15 residues. The germline V gene has CDR1 WNHNN and CDR2 SYGVQD (reference sequence). V dropped 5 bases and J dropped 9; count of bases not matched to a gene: 10. The CDR3 loop is CASSKSGTGAAEQFF. CDR3 coding DNA: TGCGCCAGCAGTAAATCCGGGACAGGGGCGGCTGAGCAGTTCTTC.

About this clone itself: This same CDR3 is encoded by further DNA sequences in the sample. The chain couples TRBV9 to TRBJ2-1; 7 positions match TRBD2. The germline CDR1 and CDR2 sequences are SGDLS and YYNGEE. The CDR3 has 15 residues. J gave up 0 bases and V 4 bases, and 4 bases lay outside the gene matches. In DNA form, the CDR3 reads TGTGCCAGCAGCCCCTCGGGGGGCTCCTACAATGAGCAGTTCTTC. It yields the protein CASSPSGGSYNEQFF. The full variable domain, its missing parts supplied by reference TRBV9 and TRBJ2-1, is DSGVTQTPKHLITATGQRVTLRCSPRSGDLSVYWYQQSLDQGLQFLIQYYNGEERAKGNILERFSAQQFPDLHSELNLSSLELGDSALYFCASSPSGGSYNEQFFGPGTRLTVL.

The CDR3 sequence: CASNRRHLNRTANYGYTF. The CDR3 nucleotides are TGTGCCAGCAACCGACGTCACCTAAACAGGACCGCTAACTATGGCTACACCTTC. The chain combines TRBV5-5 with TRBJ1-2; perhaps TRBD1 as D (5 bases). From germline, CDR1 is SGHKS and CDR2 YYEKEE (reference sequence). This CDR3 comprises 18 residues. Trimming stripped 6 bases from V and 0 bases from J, with 24 bases between. The complete variable domain, with remaining parts taken from reference TRBV5-5 and TRBJ1-2, reads DAGVTQSPTHLIKTRGQQVTLRCSPISGHKSVSWYQQVLGQGPQFIFQYYEKEERGRGNFPDRFSARQFPNYSSELNVNALLLGDSALYLCASNRRHLNRTANYGYTFGSGTRLTVV.

V usage is TRBV6-6 and J usage is TRBJ1-1; D is perhaps TRBD1 (5 bases). Germline CDR1 MNHNY, CDR2 SVGAGI (reference sequence). With 6 bases removed from V and 6 bases from J, the gap between germline ends came to 23 bases. The CDR3 length is 16 residues. The CDR3 loop is CASRTARQGGESEAFF. The CDR3 coding sequence is TGTGCCAGCAGAACTGCTCGGCAGGGAGGGGAGTCTGAAGCTTTCTTT.

The genes are TRBV2 and TRBJ2-7, with D unclear. V lost 2 bases, J lost 2 bases, and 13 bases lay in between. In germline, CDR1 is SNHLY, CDR2 FYNNEI. This CDR3 is 15 amino acids long. CDR3 region: CASSELRGLTYEQYF. CDR3 sequence (DNA): TGTGCCAGCAGTGAACTTAGAGGCCTAACCTACGAGCAGTACTTC.

The rearrangement links TRBV5-1 to TRBJ1-1; 9 positions agree with TRBD1. The CDR3 extends over 13 amino acids. In germline, CDR1 is SGHRS, CDR2 YFSETQ. V trimming: 5 bases; J trimming: 4 bases; junction bases outside the gene matches: 3. CDR3 loop: CASRQTGGTEAFF. The CDR3 coding sequence is TGCGCCAGCAGACAGACAGGGGGCACTGAAGCTTTCTTT.

This chain uses TRBV7-9 with TRBJ2-5, with 14 bases that match TRBD2. The CDR3 totals 16 residues. V was clipped by 5 bases and J by 5 bases; unmatched bases: 7. Germline V gene lookup returns CDR1 SEHNR and CDR2 FQNEAQ (reference sequence). In nucleotides, the CDR3 is TGTGCCAGCAGCCCGACTAGCGGGAGGGCCATCGAGACCCAGTACTTC. It codes for CASSPTSGRAIETQYF.

This rearrangement joins TRBV4-1 to TRBJ2-1, with D possibly matching TRBD2 (5 bases). V was trimmed by 4 bases and J by 8 bases, leaving 12 bases between them. Germline loops: CDR1 MGHRA, CDR2 YSYEKL. The CDR3 covers 13 residues. The CDR3 protein is CASSRRAPYEQFF. The CDR3 DNA reads TGCGCCAGCAGCCGGCGGGCGCCCTATGAGCAGTTCTTC.

The gene calls are TRBV29-1 and TRBJ2-7; 7 nucleotides agree with TRBD1. CDR1 SQVTM and CDR2 ANQGSEA come from the germline V gene. CDR3 length: 13 amino acids. J lost 2 bases, V lost 4 bases, and 5 bases had no gene match. The CDR3 coding sequence is TGCAGCGTTGGACCCGGGACAGCCTACGAGCAGTACTTC. Translation: CSVGPGTAYEQYF.

This clone was seen only once. The rearrangement joins TRBV6-5 to TRBJ1-2; no clear D gene. V was trimmed by 9 bases and J by 4 bases, leaving 21 bases between them. The CDR3 is made up of 15 amino acids. Germline V CDR1 and CDR2: MNHEY, SVGAGI. The CDR3 DNA is TGTGCCAGACCCCCAATCTCTCTCGGAGGCTATGGCTACACCTTC. It translates to CARPPISLGGYGYTF.